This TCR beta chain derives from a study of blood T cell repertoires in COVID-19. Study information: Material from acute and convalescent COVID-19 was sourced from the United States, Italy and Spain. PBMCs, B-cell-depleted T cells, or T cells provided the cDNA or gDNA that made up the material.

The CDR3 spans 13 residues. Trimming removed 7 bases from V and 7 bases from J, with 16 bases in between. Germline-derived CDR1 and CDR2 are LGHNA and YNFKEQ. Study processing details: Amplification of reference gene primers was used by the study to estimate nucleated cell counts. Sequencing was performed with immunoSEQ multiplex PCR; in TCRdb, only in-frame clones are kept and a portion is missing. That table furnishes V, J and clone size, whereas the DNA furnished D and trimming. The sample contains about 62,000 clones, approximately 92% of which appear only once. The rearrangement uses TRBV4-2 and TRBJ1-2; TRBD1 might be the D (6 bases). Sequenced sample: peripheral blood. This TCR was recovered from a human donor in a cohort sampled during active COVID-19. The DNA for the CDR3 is TGTGCCAGCACCCCGGGGGGGGCGATTGGCTACACCTTC. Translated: CASTPGGAIGYTF.